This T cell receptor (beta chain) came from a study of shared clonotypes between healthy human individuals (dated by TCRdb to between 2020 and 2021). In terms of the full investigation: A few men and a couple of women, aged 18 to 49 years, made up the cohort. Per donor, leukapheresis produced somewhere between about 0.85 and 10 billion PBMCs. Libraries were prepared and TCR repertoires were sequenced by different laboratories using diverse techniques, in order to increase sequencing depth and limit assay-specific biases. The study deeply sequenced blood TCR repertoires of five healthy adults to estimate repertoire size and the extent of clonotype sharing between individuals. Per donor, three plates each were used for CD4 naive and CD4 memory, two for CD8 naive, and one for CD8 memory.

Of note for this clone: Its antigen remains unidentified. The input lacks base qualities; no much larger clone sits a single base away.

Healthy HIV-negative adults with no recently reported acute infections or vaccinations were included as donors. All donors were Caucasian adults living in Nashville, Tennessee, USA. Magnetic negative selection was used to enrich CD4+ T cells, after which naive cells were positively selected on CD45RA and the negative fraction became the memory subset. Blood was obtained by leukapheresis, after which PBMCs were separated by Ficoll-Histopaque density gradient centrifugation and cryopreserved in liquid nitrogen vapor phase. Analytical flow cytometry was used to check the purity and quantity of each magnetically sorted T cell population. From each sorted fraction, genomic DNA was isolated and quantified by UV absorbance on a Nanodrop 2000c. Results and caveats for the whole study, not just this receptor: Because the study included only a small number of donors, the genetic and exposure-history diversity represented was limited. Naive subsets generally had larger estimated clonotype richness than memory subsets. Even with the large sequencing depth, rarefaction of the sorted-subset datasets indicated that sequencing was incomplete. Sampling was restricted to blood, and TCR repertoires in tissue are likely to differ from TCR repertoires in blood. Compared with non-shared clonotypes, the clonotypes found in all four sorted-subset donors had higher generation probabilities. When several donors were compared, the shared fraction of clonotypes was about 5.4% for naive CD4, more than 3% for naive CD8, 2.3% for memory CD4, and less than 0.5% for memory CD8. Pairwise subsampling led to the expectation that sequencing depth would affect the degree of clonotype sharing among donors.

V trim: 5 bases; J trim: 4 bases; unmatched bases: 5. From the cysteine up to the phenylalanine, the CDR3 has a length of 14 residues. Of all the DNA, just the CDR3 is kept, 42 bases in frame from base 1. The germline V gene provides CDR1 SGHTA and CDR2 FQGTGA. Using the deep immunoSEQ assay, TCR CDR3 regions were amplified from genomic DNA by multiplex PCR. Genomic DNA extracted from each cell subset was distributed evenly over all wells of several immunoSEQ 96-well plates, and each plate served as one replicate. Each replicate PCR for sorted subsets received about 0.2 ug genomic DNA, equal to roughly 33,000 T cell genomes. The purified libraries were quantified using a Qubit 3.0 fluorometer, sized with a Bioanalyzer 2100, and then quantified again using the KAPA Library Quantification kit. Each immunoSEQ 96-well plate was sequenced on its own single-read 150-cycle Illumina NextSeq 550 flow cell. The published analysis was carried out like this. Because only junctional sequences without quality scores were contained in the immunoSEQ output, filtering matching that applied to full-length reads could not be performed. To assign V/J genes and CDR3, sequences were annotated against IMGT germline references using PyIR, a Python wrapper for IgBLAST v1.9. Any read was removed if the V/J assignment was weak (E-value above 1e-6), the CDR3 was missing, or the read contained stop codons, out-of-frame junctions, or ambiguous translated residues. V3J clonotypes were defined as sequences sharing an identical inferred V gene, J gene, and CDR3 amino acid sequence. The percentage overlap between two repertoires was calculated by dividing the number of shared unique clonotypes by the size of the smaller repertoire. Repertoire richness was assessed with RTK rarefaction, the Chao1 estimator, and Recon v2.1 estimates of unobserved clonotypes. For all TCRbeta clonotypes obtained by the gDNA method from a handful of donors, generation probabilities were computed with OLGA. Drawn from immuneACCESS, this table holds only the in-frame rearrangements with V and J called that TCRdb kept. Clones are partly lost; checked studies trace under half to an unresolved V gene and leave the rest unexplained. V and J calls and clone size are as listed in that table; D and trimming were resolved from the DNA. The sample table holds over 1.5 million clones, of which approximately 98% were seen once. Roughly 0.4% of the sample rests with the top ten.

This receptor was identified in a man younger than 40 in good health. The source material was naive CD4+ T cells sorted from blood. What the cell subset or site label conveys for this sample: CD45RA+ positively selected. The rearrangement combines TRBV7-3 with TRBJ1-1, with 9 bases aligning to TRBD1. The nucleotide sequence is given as TGTGCCAGCAGCCGCGGACAGGGGACCACTGAAGCTTTCTTT. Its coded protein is CASSRGQGTTEAFF.